This T cell receptor beta chain was observed in a study of blood T cell repertoires in COVID-19. Turning to the study itself: Both acute and convalescent COVID-19 samples were obtained from the United States, Italy and Spain. Sample material is recorded as cDNA or gDNA derived from T cells, B-cell-depleted T cells, or PBMCs.

In the authors' methods: Estimation of nucleated cell counts relied on the amplification of reference gene primers. Generated by immunoSEQ multiplex PCR, the TCRdb table keeps only in-frame clones and is missing some. D and trimming come from the DNA, and the V and J calls and clone size come from that table. In the table there are roughly 670,000 clones, about 87% of which are singletons. Losses at the gene ends were 5 bases for V and 11 bases for J; bases not matched to a gene: 11. The CDR3 covers 13 residues. The germline gives CDR1 SNHLY, CDR2 FYNNEI. The chain links TRBV2 to TRBJ1-1; 7 nucleotides line up with TRBD1. The origin of this receptor is a woman under 30 with acute or convalescent COVID-19. Material: peripheral blood. This CDR3 reads CASSRDRVKMAFF. The CDR3 DNA reads TGTGCCAGCAGTAGAGACAGGGTAAAGATGGCTTTCTTT.